This T cell receptor beta chain stems from a study of CD8+ T cells in alopecia areata. Sequencing templates came from extracted RNA that was reverse transcribed into cDNA. Libraries were prepared by immunoSEQ multiplex PCR; TCRdb keeps only in-frame clonotypes and omits some of them. The sample records 250,000 to 350,000 clones, 50% to 75% being singletons. As to this clone: The target antigen is unknown.

Treatment in this sample: oral pan-JAK inhibitor, 5-10 mg twice daily. Study-level results: One nonresponder makes the tie between baseline CD8+ expansion and response uncertain. Sharing of TCRs across patients appeared less clear than in mice, possibly for HLA-related reasons. Clonality exceeded that of normal scalp in lesional scalp, most notably in alopecia totalis/universalis. Besides other cells, scalp samples also yield sequences of resident alphabeta T cells from normal skin.

The receptor was derived from a human donor with alopecia areata. Specimen: CD4+ T cells sorted from blood, collected at week 52, from a patient treated with tofacitinib.

For the CDR3, the DNA is TGTGCCAGCAGAGAGGGGGCTCAGAACTATGGCTACACCTTC. It encodes CASREGAQNYGYTF. The chain combines TRBV2 with TRBJ1-2; 7 positions match TRBD1. Germline V CDR1 and CDR2: SNHLY, FYNNEI. The CDR3 runs 14 residues. Trimming removed 6 bases from V and 2 bases from J; junction bases left unmatched: 6. The complete variable domain, with remaining parts taken from reference TRBV2 and TRBJ1-2, reads EPEVTQTPSHQVTQMGQEVILRCVPISNHLYFYWYRQILGQKVEFLVSFYNNEISEKSEIFDDQFSVERPDGSNFTLKIRSTKLEDSAMYFCASREGAQNYGYTFGSGTRLTVV.